The following is a TCR beta chain sequence with its context. Its antigen is as yet unknown. Every subset had its genomic DNA shared out evenly among several immunoSEQ plates. Assay: immunoSEQ multiplex PCR; the TCRdb copy retains only in-frame clones and omits some. The sample consists of under 2,500,000 clones, about 94% of them appearing once. The CDR3 spans 12 residues. In germline, CDR1 is SQVTM, CDR2 ANQGSEA. With 8 bases clipped from V and 9 bases from J, the junction kept 11 bases outside the gene matches. The sample is drawn from a study of shared clonotypes between healthy human individuals. Findings and caveats of the study: Sharing of clonotypes among donors was expected to vary with sequencing depth.

The split of CD4+ cells yielded CD45RA+ naive and CD45RA-negative memory subsets. This clonotype was obtained from a man between 18 and 29 years old in good health. Source material: naive CD4+ T cells sorted from blood. Subset given: CD45RA+ positively selected. The rearrangement uses TRBV29-1 and TRBJ2-7; TRBD1 aligns across 9 bases. DNA for the CDR3: TGCAGCCTTCGGGTTCCGGGACAGGGGCAGTACTTC. This encodes CSLRVPGQGQYF.